A selection of T cell receptor beta chains follows, all from one sample in a study of blood T cell repertoires in COVID-19. Sequencing used immunoSEQ multiplex PCR; TCRdb keeps in-frame clones, though not all of them. Of 300,000 to 400,000 clones in the sample, about 86% are singletons; the top ten hold approximately 4%. Source material: PBMCs or T cells enriched from blood (not recorded which). Source of these receptors: a woman aged 40 to 50 with acute COVID-19. Each CDR3 is given with its conserved first and last residue.

>TRBJ2-3|TRBV6-2/TRBV6-3
CASSRGGSTDTQYF
>TRBJ2-7|TRBV4-3
CASSQDRGSSYEQYF
>TRBJ2-7|TRBV18
CASSPIGLDYEQYF
>TRBJ2-3|TRBV7-2
CASNSRRTSGPDTQYF
>TRBJ1-1|TRBV6-5
CASSLQQPNTEAFF
>TRBJ2-2|TRBV6-2/TRBV6-3
CASSLNLGQGRAGELFF
>TRBJ1-2|TRBV3-1/TRBV3-2
CASSQATGNIYGYTF
>TRBJ2-4|TRBV3-1/TRBV3-2
CASSPLGQGSRIGIQYF
>TRBJ2-1|TRBV11-3
CASSHRDVNEQFF
>TRBJ1-2|TRBV19
CASNPSGSGIYGYTF
>TRBJ2-5|TRBV7-6
CASSPRMETQYF
>TRBJ2-1|TRBV9
CASSDARTSGRAYNEQFF
>TRBJ1-2|TRBV28
CASSNPGYSYGYTF
>TRBJ1-2|TRBV10-3
CAITSQRTNYGYTF
>TRBJ1-6|TRBV5-1
CASSLWGQDNSPLHF
>TRBJ2-7|TRBV7-2
CASSQDRGYLYEQYF
>TRBJ2-7|TRBV11-3
CASSLQGTVGEQYF
>TRBJ2-7|TRBV15
CATSTGLAGAEQYF
>TRBJ2-1|TRBV4-3
CASSQELGGAWSYNEQFF
>TRBJ1-2|TRBV2
CASSPDSNYGYTF
>TRBJ2-7|TRBV19
CASSMTGGIHEQYF
>TRBJ2-2|TRBV27
CASSLMRALTGELFF
>TRBJ2-5|TRBV28
CASSSTRQGGTQYF
>TRBJ1-3|TRBV5-5
CASSFEWANTIYF
>TRBJ1-5|TRBV28
CASNRGPDRGHQPQHF
>TRBJ2-1|TRBV6-1
CASSEDFSGMSYNEQFF
>TRBJ2-3|TRBV5-6
CASSLVAGRGTDTQYF
>TRBJ2-7|TRBV5-1
CASSLQQGARYEQYF
>TRBJ2-5|TRBV2
CASRAGGGETQYF
>TRBJ2-3|TRBV7-9
CASSPYSPGDFTDTQYF
>TRBJ1-2|TRBV6-2/TRBV6-3
CASSVDSTYGYTF
>TRBJ2-2|TRBV2
CASSQPPAVDTGELFF
>TRBJ1-1|TRBV4-2
CASSRGQAPTTEAFF
>TRBJ1-6|TRBV19
CASGGGQGNSPLHF
>TRBJ1-1|TRBV28
CASSYPGTSEAFF
>TRBJ2-7|TRBV25-1
CASSDQTGVGAYEQYF
>TRBJ2-7|TRBV5-1
CASSLAGGDYEQYF
>TRBJ2-7|TRBV7-9
CASSLGWGRKTYEQYF
>TRBJ1-1|TRBV29-1
CSVRVKGGERTEAFF
>TRBJ1-6|TRBV5-5
CASSDDVGSPSSPLHF
>TRBJ2-5|TRBV14
CASRRTGVGETQYF
>TRBJ2-2|TRBV18
CASSPRTSDRTGELFF
>TRBJ2-7|TRBV19
CASRAPGHRNYEQYF
>TRBJ2-3|TRBV3-1/TRBV3-2
CASSEAYTQYF
>TRBJ1-2|TRBV3-1/TRBV3-2
CASSQTQGTNYGYTF
>TRBJ2-1|TRBV5-4
CASSLPHGLASNEQFF
>TRBJ2-3|TRBV29-1
CSVVGLAGGGDTQYF
>TRBJ2-1|TRBV6-5
CASSTGLAVNEQFF
>TRBJ2-3|TRBV7-3
CASSADRADTQYF
>TRBJ2-1|TRBV7-9
CASSLDSGGTTYNEQFF
>TRBJ1-1|TRBV7-8
CASSLAGQDNTEAFF